The clone carrying this T cell receptor (beta chain) was recorded once. Sequencing was performed with immunoSEQ multiplex PCR; in TCRdb, only in-frame clones are kept and a portion is missing. Here the sample spans about 94,000 clones, approximately 93% being singletons. This specimen comes from a study of Tregs in tolerant kidney transplant recipients. The CDR3 spans 13 residues. CDR1 MNHEY and CDR2 SMNVEV come from the germline V gene (reference sequence). Trimming cost V 3 bases and J 4 bases, with 7 bases left between them. The TCR originated in a human donor who received a combined kidney and bone marrow transplant. Sequences were derived from CD4+ T cells from blood, sampled before the transplant. This chain connects TRBV27 to TRBJ1-5, with unresolved D. CDR3 DNA sequence: TGTGCCAGCAGTTTGCAGTGGAATCAGCCCCAGCATTTT. It specifies CASSLQWNQPQHF.